This TCR beta chain was identified during a study of cytomegalovirus exposure and HLA in healthy donors. Study observations and caveats: Rates of TCR association differed by HLA locus in a later analysis, with DRB1 highest and HLA-C lowest. An apparent linkage of common viral pathogens to several of the most significant clusters emerged in a later analysis. In an earlier analysis, about 90% or about 30%: the productive usage of most TCR beta V segments.

13 Jbeta primers and 60 Vbeta primers were used for the PCR. Profiled with immunoSEQ multiplex PCR; TCRdb holds only in-frame clones, not every one. There are about 130,000 clones in the sample; over 75% occur only once, and approximately 4% lies in the top ten. V was clipped by 0 bases and J by 4 bases, with 9 bases between them. Germline V CDR1 and CDR2: WNHNN, SYGVQD (reference sequence). This CDR3 contains 14 residues. Note on this clone: Its target is unknown.

The TCR originated in a man between 18 and 29 years old in good health and CMV-seropositive. Sequenced input: PBMCs. The J gene is TRBJ1-2, the V gene TRBV10-1; a weak D match, TRBD1 (6 bases). The CDR3 sequence: CASSESGQPYGYTF. As DNA, the CDR3 is TGCGCCAGCAGTGAGTCCGGACAGCCCTATGGCTACACCTTC.